These 6 T cell receptor beta chains were sequenced from one sample in a study of glioma-infiltrating T cells. TCR alpha and beta CDR3 regions were amplified from RNA using iRepertoire nested multiplex PCR. From the multiplex PCR reads, TCRdb called clonotypes with MiXCR, one entry per CDR3 protein. Of 150,000 to 200,000 distinct CDR3 sequences in the sample, over 40% were seen once. Sequencing was performed on glioma tissue, nonneoplastic brain tissue, or PBMCs (not recorded which). The receptor set was obtained from a human donor with low-grade glioma or glioblastoma, undergoing nonglioma brain surgery, or in good health (not recorded which).

This clonotype was recorded many times. The chain couples TRBV6-1 to TRBJ2-7; 7 bases line up with TRBD2. The CDR3 has 16 amino acids. The germline CDR1 and CDR2 sequences are MNHNS and SASEGT. The trim removed 6 bases at V and 2 bases at J, leaving 13 bases unmatched. CDR3 protein: CASSRTRGEGTYEQYF. In DNA form, the CDR3 reads TGTGCCAGCAGCCGCACCCGGGGGGAGGGGACCTACGAGCAGTACTTC.

Many counts were recorded for this clonotype. The gene calls are TRBV7-2 and TRBJ2-1, with TRBD2 identical over 7 bases. Germline V CDR1 and CDR2: SGHTA, FQGNSA. The V gene end was trimmed by 5 bases and the J gene end by 3 bases; junction bases not matched to a gene: 10. The CDR3 contains 16 residues. The CDR3 region has the DNA TGTGCCAGCAGCCGGTTGGGAGGGGCCCTCTACAATGAGCAGTTCTTC. Translation gives CASSRLGGALYNEQFF.

J is TRBJ2-1 and V is TRBV12-3 or TRBV12-4; 10 bases agree with TRBD1. The length of the CDR3 is 14 residues. V lost 3 bases and J lost 9; bases outside the gene matches: 5. The chain's CDR3 is CASSFAGTGVEQFF. CDR3 nucleotides: TGTGCCAGCAGTTTTGCCGGGACAGGGGTTGAGCAGTTCTTC.

This clonotype was detected many times. This chain joins TRBV20-1 and TRBJ1-1; D gene ambiguous. V lost 6 bases and J 3 bases, leaving 20 bases between the germline ends. The CDR3 extends over 15 amino acids. Germline CDR1 DFQATT, CDR2 SNEGSKA (reference sequence). CDR3 sequence reads: CSAQSRGSGYTEAFF. CDR3 in DNA: TGCAGTGCCCAGTCCCGCGGCAGCGGGTACACTGAAGCTTTCTTT.

The chain recombines TRBV28 with TRBJ2-7; D uncertain. V shed 4 bases and J shed 6 bases, with 19 bases lying between them. Germline CDR1 and CDR2: MDHEN and SYDVKM. The length of the CDR3 is 15 residues. CDR3 sequence reads: CASSSQLLESGEQYF. CDR3 bases: TGTGCCAGCAGTTCTCAACTCTTGGAGTCGGGCGAGCAGTACTTC.

V and J are TRBV7-9 and TRBJ1-5; D gene ambiguous. This CDR3 has 13 residues. V was clipped by 5 bases and J by 9 bases, with 14 bases between them. CDR1 is SEHNR and CDR2 is FQNEAQ in the germline V gene (reference sequence). Written as DNA, the CDR3 is TGTGCCAGCAGCGACGCCGGTTCGGGGCCCCAGCATTTT. The encoded protein is CASSDAGSGPQHF.